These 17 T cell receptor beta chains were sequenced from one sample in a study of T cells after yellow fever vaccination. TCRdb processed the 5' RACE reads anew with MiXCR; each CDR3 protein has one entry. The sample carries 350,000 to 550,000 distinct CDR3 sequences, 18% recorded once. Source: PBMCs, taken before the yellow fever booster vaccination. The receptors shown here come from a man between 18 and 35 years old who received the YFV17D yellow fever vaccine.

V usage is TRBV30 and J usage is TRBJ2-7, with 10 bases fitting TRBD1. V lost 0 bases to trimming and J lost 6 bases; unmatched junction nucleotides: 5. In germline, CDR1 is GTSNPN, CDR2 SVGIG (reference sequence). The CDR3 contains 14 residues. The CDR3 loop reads CAWSVLGDRGEQYF. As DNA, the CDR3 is TGTGCCTGGAGTGTATTGGGGGACAGGGGCGAGCAGTACTTC.

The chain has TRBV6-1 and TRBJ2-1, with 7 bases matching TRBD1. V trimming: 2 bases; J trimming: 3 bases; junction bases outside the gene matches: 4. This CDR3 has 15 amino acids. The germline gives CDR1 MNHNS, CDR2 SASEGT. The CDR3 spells CASSELNRGYNEQFF. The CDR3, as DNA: TGTGCCAGCAGTGAACTTAACAGGGGCTACAATGAGCAGTTCTTC.

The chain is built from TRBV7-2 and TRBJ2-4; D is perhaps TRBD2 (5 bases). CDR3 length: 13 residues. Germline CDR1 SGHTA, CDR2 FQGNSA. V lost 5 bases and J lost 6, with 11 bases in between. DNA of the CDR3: TGTGCCAGCAGCCCGCGGGCGGGAAACATTCAGTACTTC. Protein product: CASSPRAGNIQYF. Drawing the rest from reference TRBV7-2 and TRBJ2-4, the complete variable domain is GAGVSQSPSNKVTEKGKDVELRCDPISGHTALYWYRQSLGQGLEFLIYFQGNSAPDKSGLPSDRFSAERTGGSVSTLTIQRTQQEDSAVYLCASSPRAGNIQYFGAGTRLSVL.

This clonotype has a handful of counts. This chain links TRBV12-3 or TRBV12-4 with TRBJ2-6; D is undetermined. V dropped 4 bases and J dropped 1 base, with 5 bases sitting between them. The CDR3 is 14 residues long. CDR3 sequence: CASSSHSGANVLTF. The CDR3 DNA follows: TGTGCCAGCAGTTCCCATTCTGGGGCCAACGTCCTGACTTTC.

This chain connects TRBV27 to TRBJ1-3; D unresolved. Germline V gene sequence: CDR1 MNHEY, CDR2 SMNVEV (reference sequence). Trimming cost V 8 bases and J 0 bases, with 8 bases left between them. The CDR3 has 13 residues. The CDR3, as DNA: TGTGCCAGCGACGTACGCTCTGGAAACACCATATATTTT. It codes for CASDVRSGNTIYF.

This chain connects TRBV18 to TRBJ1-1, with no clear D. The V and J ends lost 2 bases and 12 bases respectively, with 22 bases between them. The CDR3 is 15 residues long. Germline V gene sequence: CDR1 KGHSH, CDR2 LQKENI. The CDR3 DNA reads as TGTGCCAGCTCACCAAGCATTGGGAACACCGTATACCCTTTCTTT. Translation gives CASSPSIGNTVYPFF.

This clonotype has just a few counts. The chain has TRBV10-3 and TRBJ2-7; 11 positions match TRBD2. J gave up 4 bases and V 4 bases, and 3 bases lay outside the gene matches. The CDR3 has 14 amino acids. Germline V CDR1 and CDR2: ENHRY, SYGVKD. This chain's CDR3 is CAISGGTSGYEQYF. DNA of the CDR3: TGTGCCATCAGTGGGGGGACTAGCGGATACGAGCAGTACTTC.

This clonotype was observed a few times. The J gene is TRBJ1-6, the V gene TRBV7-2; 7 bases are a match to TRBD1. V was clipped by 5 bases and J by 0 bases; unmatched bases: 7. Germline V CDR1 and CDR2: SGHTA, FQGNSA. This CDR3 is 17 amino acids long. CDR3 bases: TGTGCCAGCAGCCCCCGGGACAGCAGCTCCTATAATTCACCCCTCCACTTT. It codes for CASSPRDSSSYNSPLHF.

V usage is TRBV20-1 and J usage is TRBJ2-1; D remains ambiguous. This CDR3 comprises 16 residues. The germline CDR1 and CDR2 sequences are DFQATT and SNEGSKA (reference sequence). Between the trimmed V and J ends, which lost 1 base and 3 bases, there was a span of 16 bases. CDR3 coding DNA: TGCAGTGCTAGAGGCGGTAACGGAGAATACTACAATGAGCAGTTCTTC. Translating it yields CSARGGNGEYYNEQFF.

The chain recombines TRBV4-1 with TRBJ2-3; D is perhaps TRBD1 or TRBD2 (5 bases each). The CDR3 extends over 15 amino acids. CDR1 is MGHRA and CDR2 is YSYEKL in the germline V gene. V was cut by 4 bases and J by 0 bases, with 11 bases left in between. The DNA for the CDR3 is TGCGCCAGCAGCCGCATGGGACGGAGCACAGATACGCAGTATTTT. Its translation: CASSRMGRSTDTQYF.

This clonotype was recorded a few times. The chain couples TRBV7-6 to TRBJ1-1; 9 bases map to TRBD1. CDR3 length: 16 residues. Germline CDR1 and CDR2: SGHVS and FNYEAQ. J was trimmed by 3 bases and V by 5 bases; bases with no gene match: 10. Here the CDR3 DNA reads TGTGCCAGCAGCGTGGGAGGGACAGGGTGGGACACTGAAGCTTTCTTT. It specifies CASSVGGTGWDTEAFF.

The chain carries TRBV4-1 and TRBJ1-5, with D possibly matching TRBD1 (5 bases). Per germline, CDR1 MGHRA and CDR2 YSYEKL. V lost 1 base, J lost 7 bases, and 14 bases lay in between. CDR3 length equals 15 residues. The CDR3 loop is CASSQVVGARQPQHF. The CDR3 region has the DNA TGCGCCAGCAGCCAAGTTGTCGGGGCTAGGCAGCCCCAGCATTTT.

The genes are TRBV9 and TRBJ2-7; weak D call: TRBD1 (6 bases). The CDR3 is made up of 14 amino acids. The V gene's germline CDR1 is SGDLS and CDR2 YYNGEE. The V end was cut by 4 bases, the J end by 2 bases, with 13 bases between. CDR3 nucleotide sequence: TGTGCCAGCAGCCCCCAACAGGGAACCTACGAGCAGTACTTC. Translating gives CASSPQQGTYEQYF.

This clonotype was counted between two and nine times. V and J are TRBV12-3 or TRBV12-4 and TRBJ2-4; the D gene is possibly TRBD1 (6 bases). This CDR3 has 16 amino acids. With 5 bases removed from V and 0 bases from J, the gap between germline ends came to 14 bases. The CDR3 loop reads CASSLTGYLAKNIQYF. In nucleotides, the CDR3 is TGTGCCAGCAGTCTGACAGGATATCTAGCCAAAAACATTCAGTACTTC.

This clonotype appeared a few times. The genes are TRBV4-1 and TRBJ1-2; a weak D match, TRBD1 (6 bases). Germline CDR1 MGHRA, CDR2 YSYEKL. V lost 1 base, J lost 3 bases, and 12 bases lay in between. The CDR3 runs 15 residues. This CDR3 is CASSQAPGVDYGYTF. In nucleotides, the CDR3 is TGCGCCAGCAGCCAAGCCCCAGGGGTGGACTATGGCTACACCTTC.

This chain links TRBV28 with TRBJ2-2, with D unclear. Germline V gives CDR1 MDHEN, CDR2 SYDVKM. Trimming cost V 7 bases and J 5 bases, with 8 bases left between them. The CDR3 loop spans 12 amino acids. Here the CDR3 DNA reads TGTGCCAGCACCCGACGGACCGGGGAGCTGTTTTTT. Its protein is CASTRRTGELFF.

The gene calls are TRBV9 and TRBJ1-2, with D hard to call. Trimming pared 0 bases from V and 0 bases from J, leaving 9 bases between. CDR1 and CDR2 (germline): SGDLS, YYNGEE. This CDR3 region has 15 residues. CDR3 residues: CASSVATPSNYGYTF. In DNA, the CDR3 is TGTGCCAGCAGCGTAGCTACTCCCTCTAACTATGGCTACACCTTC.